The next 21 T cell receptor beta chains were all read from a single sample in a study of CD8 T cells in ankylosing spondylitis. Broader study findings: Ankylosing spondylitis blood appeared to be characterized by a TCR beta motif of roughly eight highly homologous variants.

These receptors have no identified antigens. TCRdb passed the 5' RACE reads through MiXCR, listing each CDR3 protein once. The sample has some 700,000 distinct CDR3 sequences; roughly 19% are singletons. Sequencing was carried out using blood, either unsorted or a sorted T cell fraction (not recorded which). The receptors shown here come from a male donor with ankylosing spondylitis.

This clonotype was seen at least ten times. The V and J genes are TRBV12-3 or TRBV12-4 and TRBJ2-7, with no clear D. This CDR3 is built from 14 residues. Trimming took 5 bases from V and 2 from J, leaving 13 bases between them. The CDR3 nucleotides are TGTGCCAGCAGTCCTTATCTAACTCCCTACGAGCAGTACTTC. Amino acid sequence: CASSPYLTPYEQYF.

This clonotype was found a few times. The V call is TRBV4-1, the J call TRBJ2-1; TRBD2 aligns across 10 bases. Germline-derived CDR1 and CDR2 are MGHRA and YSYEKL. CDR3 length: 17 residues. Losses at the gene ends were 1 base for V and 6 bases for J; bases not matched to a gene: 9. CDR3 coding DNA: TGCGCCAGCAGCCAAGCCCCCGGGGCTAGCGGGAGCAATGAGCAGTTCTTC. Protein: CASSQAPGASGSNEQFF.

There are a few counts of this clonotype. The V and J genes are TRBV5-1 and TRBJ1-6; D gene uncertain. The CDR3 contains 15 residues. Germline V gene lookup returns CDR1 SGHRS and CDR2 YFSETQ. Trimming removed 6 bases at V and 5 bases at J, with 15 bases between. For the CDR3, the DNA is TGCGCCAGCACCCCGGGCCCAGCGAATAATTCACCCCTCCACTTT. It specifies CASTPGPANNSPLHF. Drawing the rest from reference TRBV5-1 and TRBJ1-6, the complete variable domain is KAGVTQTPRYLIKTRGQQVTLSCSPISGHRSVSWYQQTPGQGLQFLFEYFSETQRNKGNFPGRFSGRQFSNSRSEMNVSTLELGDSALYLCASTPGPANNSPLHFGNGTRLTVT.

This clonotype was counted only a few times. V gene TRBV11-1 combines with J gene TRBJ2-7; D is perhaps TRBD2 (6 bases). CDR3 size: 13 residues. Germline CDR1 is SGHAT and CDR2 is FQDESV (reference sequence). The ends were cut back, 1 base at V and 13 bases at J, with 17 bases in the middle. This CDR3 is CASSLGGTPGRYF. The CDR3 DNA is TGTGCCAGCAGCTTAGGCGGGACTCCCGGTCGCTACTTC.

This clonotype was seen a few times. The rearrangement uses TRBV12-3 or TRBV12-4 and TRBJ1-1; D gene ambiguous. This CDR3 has 13 amino acids. Trimming cost V 7 bases and J 1 base, with 10 bases left between them. The CDR3, as DNA: TGTGCCAGCACCACGGACGGGAACACTGAAGCTTTCTTT. Translated, it gives CASTTDGNTEAFF.

V gene TRBV6-1 combines with J gene TRBJ2-1; maybe TRBD1 (6 bases). Trimming removed 1 base from V and 8 bases from J, with 18 bases in between. The CDR3 loop spans 16 amino acids. Germline CDR1 MNHNS, CDR2 SASEGT. CDR3 in amino acids: CASSEDTGPGLDEQFF. CDR3 in DNA: TGTGCCAGCAGTGAAGATACAGGGCCAGGGTTGGATGAGCAGTTCTTC.

In this sample, this clonotype turned up a few times. The chain links TRBV29-1 to TRBJ2-7; TRBD2 aligns across 13 bases. V shed 6 bases, J shed 5 bases, and the junction held 4 bases outside the gene matches. CDR1 and CDR2 (germline): SQVTM, ANQGSEA. This CDR3 comprises 13 residues. The CDR3 loop is CSVRTSGSHEQYF. The CDR3 DNA reads as TGCAGCGTGCGGACTAGCGGGAGCCACGAGCAGTACTTC.

This chain joins TRBV5-1 and TRBJ2-5; possibly TRBD2 for D (6 bases). V lost 0 bases, J lost 4 bases, and 10 bases lay in between. The germline CDR1 and CDR2 sequences are SGHRS and YFSETQ. This CDR3 contains 14 residues. CDR3 sequence (DNA): TGCGCCAGCAGCTTGGAGGTGGGAGGAGAGACCCAGTACTTC. Its protein is CASSLEVGGETQYF.

This chain joins TRBV7-9 and TRBJ2-7, with 8 bases fitting TRBD1. Germline CDR1 is SEHNR and CDR2 is FQNEAQ (reference sequence). The CDR3 spans 14 residues. V lost 4 bases, J lost 7 bases, and 9 bases stayed unmatched. CDR3 protein: CASSSGQGAEEQYF. CDR3 nucleotide sequence: TGTGCCAGCAGCTCCGGACAGGGTGCGGAGGAGCAGTACTTC. The full variable domain, its missing parts supplied by reference TRBV7-9 and TRBJ2-7, is DTGVSQNPRHKITKRGQNVTFRCDPISEHNRLYWYRQTLGQGPEFLTYFQNEAQLEKSRLLSDRFSAERPKGSFSTLEIQRTEQGDSAMYLCASSSGQGAEEQYFGPGTRLTVT.

This clonotype was counted only a few times. The J gene is TRBJ1-2, the V gene TRBV20-1; D ambiguous. Trimming shortened V by 1 base and J by 3 bases, and 15 bases separated the two germline ends. CDR3 length: 15 amino acids. Germline lookup yields CDR1 DFQATT and CDR2 SNEGSKA (reference sequence). The CDR3 here is CSARGKGIAYYGYTF. In DNA form, the CDR3 reads TGCAGTGCTAGAGGAAAGGGCATCGCCTACTATGGCTACACCTTC.

This clonotype turned up a few times. V and J are TRBV5-1 and TRBJ2-3, with 13 bases that match TRBD2. From germline, CDR1 is SGHRS and CDR2 YFSETQ. The J segment lost 0 bases and the V segment lost 2 bases, leaving 6 bases of the junction unmatched. The CDR3 totals 18 residues. The CDR3: CASSLPGLAGSSTDTQYF. CDR3 DNA: TGCGCCAGCAGCTTACCGGGACTAGCGGGATCTAGCACAGATACGCAGTATTTT.

The V and J genes are TRBV18 and TRBJ1-5; no reliable D call. This CDR3 has 17 amino acids. Per the germline V gene, CDR1 is KGHSH and CDR2 is LQKENI. Deletions cut 2 bases from V and 0 bases from J, with 14 bases between. CDR3 amino acids: CASSPSAHGDSNQPQHF. The DNA for the CDR3 is TGTGCCAGCTCACCATCGGCCCACGGGGATAGCAATCAGCCCCAGCATTTT.

The V and J genes are TRBV6-5 and TRBJ1-1; D possibly corresponds to TRBD1 (5 bases). There are 16 residues in the CDR3. From germline, CDR1 is MNHEY and CDR2 SVGAGI. V shed 5 bases and J shed 1 base, with 17 bases lying between them. The CDR3 nucleotides are TGTGCCAGCAGTAACGGGGGTATTGCGGGGAACACTGAAGCTTTCTTT. This translates into CASSNGGIAGNTEAFF.

The chain combines TRBV6-2 or TRBV6-3 with TRBJ2-7; D might be TRBD2 (6 bases). Per germline, CDR1 MNHEY and CDR2 SVGEGT. This CDR3 contains 12 residues. Between the trimmed V and J ends, which lost 6 bases and 1 base, there was a span of 7 bases. In DNA form, the CDR3 reads TGTGCCAGCAGGCGGGGATCCTACGAGCAGTACTTC. It yields the protein CASRRGSYEQYF.

The chain couples TRBV12-3 or TRBV12-4 to TRBJ2-7; D is unclear. CDR3 length equals 10 residues. Deletions cut 8 bases from V and 3 bases from J, with 5 bases between. CDR3 residues: CASGIYEQYF. The CDR3 region has the DNA TGTGCCAGCGGGATCTACGAGCAGTACTTC.

This clonotype turned up a few times. The chain has TRBV6-2 or TRBV6-3 and TRBJ1-5; 7 bases match TRBD1. The CDR3 totals 17 residues. After removal of 6 bases from V and 5 bases from J, the junction contained 16 bases not matched to a gene. Germline CDR1 MNHEY, CDR2 SVGEGT. The CDR3 loop reads CASSLWTGPNTDQPQHF. Here the CDR3 DNA reads TGTGCCAGCAGCCTGTGGACAGGCCCCAATACTGATCAGCCCCAGCATTTT.

This clonotype was found many times. V is TRBV29-1 and J is TRBJ1-1, with D maybe TRBD1 (6 bases). V dropped 6 bases and J dropped 2 bases, with 13 bases sitting between them. Germline CDR1 reads SQVTM; CDR2 reads ANQGSEA. The CDR3 contains 13 residues. For the CDR3, the DNA is TGCAGCGTCCAACAGGGAGGAAACACTGAAGCTTTCTTT. Encoded protein: CSVQQGGNTEAFF.

The chain employs TRBV20-1 and TRBJ2-1; tentatively, D is TRBD2 (6 bases). The CDR3 is 12 amino acids. Germline loops: CDR1 DFQATT, CDR2 SNEGSKA (reference sequence). V shed 7 bases and J shed 9 bases, with 16 bases lying between them. The CDR3 nucleotides are TGCAGTGTCAAGTCGGGAGTTCTTGAGCAGTTCTTC. Translated: CSVKSGVLEQFF.

This clonotype was found many times. CDR3 sequence (DNA): TGCAGTGCTAGCGGGGGGAGGGAGACCCAGTACTTC. Translation gives CSASGGRETQYF. The chain recombines TRBV20-1 with TRBJ2-5, with 7 positions matching TRBD2. The germline CDR1 and CDR2 sequences are DFQATT and SNEGSKA (reference sequence). Trimming cost V 3 bases and J 5 bases; bases outside gene matches: 3. CDR3 length: 12 residues.

This clonotype was counted between two and nine times. The CDR3 region is CASSWLAGGPEETQYF. As DNA, the CDR3 is TGTGCCAGCAGTTGGCTCGCGGGAGGGCCGGAAGAGACCCAGTACTTC. This chain links TRBV12-3 or TRBV12-4 with TRBJ2-5; TRBD2 matches 9 bases. This CDR3 has 16 residues. Trimming took 4 bases from V and 3 from J; bases not matched to a gene: 9.

The table lists this clonotype with a few counts. The CDR3 bases are TGTGCCAGCAGCAAGGGACTAGCGGGAGGGCTGAACACCGGGGAGCTGTTTTTT. This translates into CASSKGLAGGLNTGELFF. The chain combines TRBV6-2 or TRBV6-3 with TRBJ2-2; 16 bases map to TRBD2. Trimming cost V 6 bases and J 1 base; bases outside gene matches: 5. The CDR3 is made up of 18 amino acids. The germline gives CDR1 MNHEY, CDR2 SVGEGT.